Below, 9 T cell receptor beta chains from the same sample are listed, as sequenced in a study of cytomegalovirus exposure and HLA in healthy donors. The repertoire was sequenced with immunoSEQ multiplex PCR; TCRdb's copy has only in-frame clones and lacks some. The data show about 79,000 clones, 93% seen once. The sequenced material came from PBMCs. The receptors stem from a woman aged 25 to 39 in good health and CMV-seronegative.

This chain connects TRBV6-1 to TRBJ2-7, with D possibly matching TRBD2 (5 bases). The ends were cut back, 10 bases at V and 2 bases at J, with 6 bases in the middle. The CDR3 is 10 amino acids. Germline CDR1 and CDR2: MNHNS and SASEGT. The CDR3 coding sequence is TGTGCCACCGGGACCTACGAGCAGTACTTC. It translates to CATGTYEQYF.

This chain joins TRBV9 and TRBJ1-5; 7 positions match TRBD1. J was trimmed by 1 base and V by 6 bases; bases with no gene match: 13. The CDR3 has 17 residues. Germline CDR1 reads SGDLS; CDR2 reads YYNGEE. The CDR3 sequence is CASNSQGTDSSNQPQHF. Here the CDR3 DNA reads TGTGCCAGCAACTCACAGGGGACGGATTCAAGCAATCAGCCCCAGCATTTT. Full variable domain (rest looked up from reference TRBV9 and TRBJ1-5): DSGVTQTPKHLITATGQRVTLRCSPRSGDLSVYWYQQSLDQGLQFLIQYYNGEERAKGNILERFSAQQFPDLHSELNLSSLELGDSALYFCASNSQGTDSSNQPQHFGDGTRLSIL.

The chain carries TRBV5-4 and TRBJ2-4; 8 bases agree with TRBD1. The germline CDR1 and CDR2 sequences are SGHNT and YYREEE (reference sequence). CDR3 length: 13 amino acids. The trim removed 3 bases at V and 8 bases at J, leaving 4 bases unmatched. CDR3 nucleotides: TGTGCCAGCAGCTGGAAGGGACAGGACATTCAGTACTTC. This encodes CASSWKGQDIQYF.

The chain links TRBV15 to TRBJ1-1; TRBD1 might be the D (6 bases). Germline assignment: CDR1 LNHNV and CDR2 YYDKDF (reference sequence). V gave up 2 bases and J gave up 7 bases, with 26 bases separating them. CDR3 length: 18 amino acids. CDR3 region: CATSRQFHRGGQVGEAFF. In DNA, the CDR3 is TGTGCCACCAGCAGACAGTTTCACCGCGGGGGCCAGGTTGGTGAAGCTTTCTTT.

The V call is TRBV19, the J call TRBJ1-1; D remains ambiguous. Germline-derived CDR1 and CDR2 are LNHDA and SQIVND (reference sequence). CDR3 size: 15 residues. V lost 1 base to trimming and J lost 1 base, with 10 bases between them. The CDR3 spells CASSIAPGPNTEAFF. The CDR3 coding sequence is TGTGCCAGTAGTATAGCCCCGGGTCCGAACACTGAAGCTTTCTTT.

In DNA, the CDR3 is TGTGCCGGGCGGGGGAGGAACACCGGGGAGCTGTTTTTT. It codes for CAGRGRNTGELFF. This chain joins TRBV19 and TRBJ2-2; the match to TRBD2 covers 7 bases. J lost 1 base, V lost 11 bases, and 4 bases had no gene match. There are 13 residues in the CDR3. Looked up from germline, CDR1 is LNHDA and CDR2 is SQIVND (reference sequence).

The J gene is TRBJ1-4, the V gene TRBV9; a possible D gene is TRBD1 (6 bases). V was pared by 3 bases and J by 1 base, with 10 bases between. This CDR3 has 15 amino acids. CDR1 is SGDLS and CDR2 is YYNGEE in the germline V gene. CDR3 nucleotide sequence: TGTGCCAGCAGCGCCCGAGGGGGAACTAATGAAAAACTGTTTTTT. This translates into CASSARGGTNEKLFF.

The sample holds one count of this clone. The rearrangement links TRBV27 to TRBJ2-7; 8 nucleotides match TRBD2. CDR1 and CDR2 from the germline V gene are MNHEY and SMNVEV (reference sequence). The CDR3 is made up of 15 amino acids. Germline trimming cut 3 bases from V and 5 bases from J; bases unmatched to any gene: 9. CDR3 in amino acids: CASSFRSGTRNEQYF. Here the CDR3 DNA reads TGTGCCAGCAGTTTCCGTAGCGGGACTCGTAACGAGCAGTACTTC.

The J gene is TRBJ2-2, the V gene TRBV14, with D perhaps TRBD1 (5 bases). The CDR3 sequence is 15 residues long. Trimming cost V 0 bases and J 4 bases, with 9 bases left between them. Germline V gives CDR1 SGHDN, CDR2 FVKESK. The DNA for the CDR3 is TGTGCCAGCAGCCAAGAAGGGGTGGTCACCGGGGAGCTGTTTTTT. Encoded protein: CASSQEGVVTGELFF.